The T cell receptor (beta chain) under discussion was sequenced for a study of T cell responses to AZD1222 COVID-19 vaccine. Only in-frame clones appear in the TCRdb table, and some are missing; sequencing was by immunoSEQ multiplex PCR. The sample shows approximately 170,000 clones, 85% to 95% of them seen only once. The CDR3 runs 17 residues. Germline V lookup: CDR1 SGHRS, CDR2 YFSETQ. Trimming at V came to 3 bases and at J to 8 bases, leaving 8 bases not matched to a gene. To note about this clone: The antigen remains undetermined. The sample contains more than one DNA sequence encoding this CDR3.

Study-wide points: Vaccination with two AZD1222 doses was followed by a rise in Spike-specific TCR breadth and depth. Donors were chiefly white British, with a greater number of females, and clonal diversity was perhaps underestimated.

Sequencing was performed on peripheral blood, taken on day 0 of AZD1222 vaccination. The receptor was isolated from an adult in good health. This rearrangement joins TRBV5-1 to TRBJ2-1; 16 bases are shared with TRBD2. CDR3 region: CASSSGLAGGPRDEQFF. In DNA, the CDR3 is TGCGCCAGCAGCTCGGGACTAGCGGGAGGGCCAAGGGATGAGCAGTTCTTC.